These 21 T cell receptor beta chains were all obtained from the same sample, sequenced in a study of blood T cells in healthy people across ages. A sample-barcoded 5' primer and a J-beta primer mix were used in a second PCR of roughly 6 to 11 cycles. TCRdb redid the calling of the 5' RACE reads with MiXCR, one entry per CDR3 protein. The sample lists roughly 500,000 distinct CDR3 sequences, about 26% seen once, with 18% in the top ten. The specimen sequenced was blood. The receptors come from a woman in her 70s in good health.

The CDR3: CSARPGTANTGELFF. The CDR3 DNA sequence: TGCAGCGCCCGACCTGGGACGGCGAACACCGGGGAGCTGTTTTTT. The J gene is TRBJ2-2, the V gene TRBV29-1; D tentatively fits TRBD1 or TRBD2 (5 bases each). There are 15 residues in the CDR3. V was pared by 7 bases and J by 0 bases, with 15 bases between. The V gene's germline CDR1 is SQVTM and CDR2 ANQGSEA.

The chain joins TRBV27 to TRBJ2-7; a possible D gene is TRBD2 (5 bases). Per the germline V gene, CDR1 is MNHEY and CDR2 is SMNVEV (reference sequence). V shed 5 bases and J shed 0 bases, with 14 bases lying between them. The CDR3 spans 15 residues. CDR3 sequence reads: CASSPMPDSSYEQYF. In DNA, the CDR3 is TGTGCCAGCAGTCCTATGCCGGACTCCTCCTACGAGCAGTACTTC.

The V call is TRBV3-1, the J call TRBJ1-2; no definite D call. V gave up 0 bases and J gave up 13 bases, with 12 bases separating them. The germline V gene has CDR1 LGHDT and CDR2 YNNKEL (reference sequence). The CDR3 loop spans 12 amino acids. As DNA, the CDR3 is TGTGCCAGCAGCCAAGAGCTAGGGCCGCTCACCTTC. Amino acids: CASSQELGPLTF. The full variable domain, in which reference TRBV3-1 and TRBJ1-2 provide the parts outside the CDR3, is DTAVSQTPKYLVTQMGNDKSIKCEQNLGHDTMYWYKQDSKKFLKIMFSYNNKELIINETVPNRFSPKSPDKAHLNLHINSLELGDSAVYFCASSQELGPLTFGSGTRLTVV.

The chain recombines TRBV7-2 with TRBJ1-3, with D possibly matching TRBD1 (6 bases). V lost 7 bases, J lost 2 bases, and 12 bases lay in between. Germline assignment: CDR1 SGHTA and CDR2 FQGNSA. This CDR3 is built from 14 residues. The DNA of the CDR3 is TGTGCCAGCATCGGGGGGCCGGCTGGAAACACCATATATTTT. Its translation: CASIGGPAGNTIYF.

This clonotype has only a few counts. The V and J genes are TRBV21-1 and TRBJ1-2; the D call of TRBD1 is as the table states it, not checked on the DNA. TRBV21-1 counts as a pseudogene. The CDR3 has 19 residues. The DNA of the CDR3 is TGTGCCAGCAGCCCCAAACGAGGGGGACAGGGGCCCGCTAACTATGGCTACACCTTC. This gives the protein CASSPKRGGQGPANYGYTF.

This clonotype was observed a handful of times. The chain joins TRBV4-1 to TRBJ1-4; no firm D call. The germline CDR1 and CDR2 sequences are MGHRA and YSYEKL. This CDR3 has 13 amino acids. V dropped 6 bases and J dropped 3 bases, with 8 bases sitting between them. As DNA, the CDR3 is TGCGCCAGCAGGGAGATGCCTAATGAAAAACTGTTTTTT. The encoded protein is CASREMPNEKLFF.

The table lists this clonotype with a few counts. V is TRBV11-2 and J is TRBJ1-4, with D perhaps matching TRBD1 (5 bases). This CDR3 contains 15 residues. The V and J ends lost 3 bases and 3 bases respectively, with 11 bases between them. Germline CDR1 reads SGHAT; CDR2 reads FQNNGV. CDR3 amino acids: CASSLGGFPNEKLFF. The CDR3 nucleotides are TGTGCCAGCAGCTTGGGGGGTTTTCCTAATGAAAAACTGTTTTTT.

This clonotype has a handful of counts. This sequence joins TRBV11-2 and TRBJ1-1, with D possibly TRBD1 on 5 matching bases. The CDR3 totals 14 residues. V dropped 4 bases and J dropped 6 bases, with 15 bases sitting between them. Germline-derived CDR1 and CDR2 are SGHAT and FQNNGV. CDR3 DNA sequence: TGTGCCAGCAGCTACAAAGGGGTTTGGTCTGAAGCTTTCTTT. This gives the protein CASSYKGVWSEAFF.

The sample holds one count of this clonotype. Its ends do not fully match the called genes, so a read error is possible. The chain couples TRBV6-6 to TRBJ1-1; D gene unclear. CDR1 and CDR2 from the germline V gene are MNHNY and SVGAGI (reference sequence). This CDR3 has 16 amino acids. The CDR3 DNA is TGTGCCAGCAGTTCCCCGAGTGGACGGGAGGGCACTGAAGCATTCTTT. The encoded protein is CASSSPSGREGTEAFF.

The V call is TRBV5-1, the J call TRBJ2-3; TRBD2 matches 9 bases. V trimming: 0 bases; J trimming: 1 base; junction bases outside the gene matches: 6. The CDR3 runs 17 residues. CDR1 is SGHRS, CDR2 YFSETQ, per germline. CDR3 DNA sequence: TGCGCCAGCAGCTTGGGACTAGCGGCAACAGGCACAGATACGCAGTATTTT. Encoded protein: CASSLGLAATGTDTQYF.

In the case of this clonotype: Germline and junction disagree at one end, which may indicate a read error. The chain is built from TRBV28 and TRBJ2-1; tentative D call: TRBD1 (6 bases). Looked up from germline, CDR1 is MDHEN and CDR2 is SYDVKM. The CDR3 loop spans 15 amino acids. The CDR3 reads CASSHPQGSNNEQFF. CDR3 nucleotides: TGTGCTAGCAGTCACCCCCAGGGGAGTAACAATGAGCAGTTCTTC.

The table lists this clonotype with a few counts. The chain joins TRBV7-9 to TRBJ1-2, with TRBD1 matching 7 bases. After removal of 5 bases from V and 8 bases from J, the junction contained 8 bases not matched to a gene. CDR3 length equals 13 residues. Looked up from germline, CDR1 is SEHNR and CDR2 is FQNEAQ (reference sequence). CDR3 nucleotides: TGTGCCAGCAGCCTCGACAGGGAGTCAGGCTACACCTTC. Protein product: CASSLDRESGYTF.

This clonotype was found many times. The chain is built from TRBV5-1 and TRBJ1-1; D is possibly TRBD1 (5 bases). CDR1 is SGHRS and CDR2 is YFSETQ in the germline V gene. CDR3 length equals 14 residues. The ends were cut back, 0 bases at V and 1 base at J, with 7 bases in the middle. The CDR3 coding sequence is TGCGCCAGCAGCTTGGGAGGACAGAACACTGAAGCTTTCTTT. Amino acids: CASSLGGQNTEAFF.

The chain recombines TRBV12-3 or TRBV12-4 with TRBJ2-5; D possibly corresponds to TRBD1 (6 bases). The DNA matches TRBJ2-1 better at its end, which makes the J call doubtful. CDR3 length: 15 residues. The CDR3 is CASSSRGGGYNEQFF. The CDR3 nucleotides read TGTGCCAGCAGTTCCAGGGGTGGGGGCTACAATGAGCAGTTCTTC.

The chain is built from TRBV15 and TRBJ2-7, with 9 bases identical to TRBD1. This CDR3 is 13 amino acids long. Germline CDR1 reads LNHNV; CDR2 reads YYDKDF (reference sequence). Trimming at V came to 8 bases and at J to 3 bases, leaving 5 bases not matched to a gene. The CDR3 sequence is CATSRDRVYEQYF. For the CDR3, the DNA is TGTGCCACCTCCCGGGACAGGGTCTACGAGCAGTACTTC.

This sequence joins TRBV11-2 and TRBJ2-2; D gene unclear. V was clipped by 1 base and J by 0 bases, with 6 bases between them. Germline loops: CDR1 SGHAT, CDR2 FQNNGV. The CDR3 has 15 amino acids. The CDR3 loop reads CASSLGSTNTGELFF. In nucleotides, the CDR3 is TGTGCCAGCAGCTTAGGCAGCACGAACACCGGGGAGCTGTTTTTT.

This clonotype was seen a handful of times. This chain uses TRBV7-2 with TRBJ2-5; TRBD2 agrees at 8 bases. Germline V gene lookup returns CDR1 SGHTA and CDR2 FQGNSA. The trim removed 9 bases at V and 0 bases at J, leaving 15 bases unmatched. There are 17 residues in the CDR3. CDR3 coding DNA: TGTGCCAGTAGCGGCTTCTCCCGGGGGGGAAACCAAGAGACCCAGTACTTC. Its translation is CASSGFSRGGNQETQYF. Full variable domain (rest looked up from reference TRBV7-2 and TRBJ2-5): GAGVSQSPSNKVTEKGKDVELRCDPISGHTALYWYRQSLGQGLEFLIYFQGNSAPDKSGLPSDRFSAERTGGSVSTLTIQRTQQEDSAVYLCASSGFSRGGNQETQYFGPGTRLLVL.

The chain uses TRBV7-9 and TRBJ1-1; D ambiguous. V gave up 5 bases and J gave up 6 bases, with 4 bases separating them. CDR3 length: 10 amino acids. The germline gives CDR1 SEHNR, CDR2 FQNEAQ (reference sequence). The CDR3 DNA reads as TGTGCCAGCAGCGGCTCTGAAGCTTTCTTT. It specifies CASSGSEAFF. The full variable domain, rest sourced from reference TRBV7-9 and TRBJ1-1, is DTGVSQNPRHKITKRGQNVTFRCDPISEHNRLYWYRQTLGQGPEFLTYFQNEAQLEKSRLLSDRFSAERPKGSFSTLEIQRTEQGDSAMYLCASSGSEAFFGQGTRLTVV.

This clonotype was found many times. The chain recombines TRBV7-2 with TRBJ1-1, with D perhaps matching TRBD1 (6 bases). The CDR3 sequence is 14 residues long. Trimming took off 1 base at V and 4 bases at J, with 10 bases between the two ends. Germline loops: CDR1 SGHTA, CDR2 FQGNSA. CDR3 coding DNA: TGTGCCAGCAGCTTAGGCAGGGGTCGCACTGAAGCTTTCTTT. Translating it yields CASSLGRGRTEAFF.

J is TRBJ2-1 and V is TRBV7-2, with 8 bases aligning to TRBD1. The DNA end lines up better with TRBJ2-5; the J call may be wrong. The germline gives CDR1 SGHTA, CDR2 FQGNSA. The CDR3 length is 14 residues. CDR3 residues: CASTLRRGRETQYF. The CDR3 DNA reads TGTGCCAGCACCCTACGCAGGGGGCGCGAGACCCAGTACTTC.

Only a few counts were recorded for this clonotype. This chain links TRBV6-1 with TRBJ1-3, with 7 nucleotides matching TRBD1. CDR3 length: 17 residues. Germline V gene data show CDR1 as MNHNS and CDR2 as SASEGT. Losses at the gene ends were 6 bases for V and 9 bases for J; bases not matched to a gene: 20. The chain's CDR3 is CASSSNAGTAGMGTIYF. The CDR3 bases are TGTGCCAGCAGCTCCAACGCCGGGACAGCTGGAATGGGCACCATATATTTT.